This TCR beta chain was retrieved from a study of CD8+ T cells in alopecia areata. Study-level results: Numerous expanded lesional clones remained in scalp and blood during tofacitinib. Lesional scalp displayed greater clonality than normal scalp, most notably in alopecia totalis/universalis.

Germline CDR1 SGHVS, CDR2 FQNEAQ. The V and J ends lost 1 base and 1 base respectively, with 4 bases between them. The CDR3 length is 14 residues. As to this clone: Its cognate antigen is unknown.

Regarding treatment: oral pan-JAK inhibitor, 5-10 mg twice daily. Collected material from alopecia areata patients comprised lesional scalp punch biopsies and peripheral blood. Once RNA had been extracted, it was reverse transcribed into cDNA to act as the sequencing template. TCRdb's table, derived via immunoSEQ multiplex PCR, lists solely in-frame clones and lacks some. This table has 110,000 to 150,000 clones, roughly 80% appearing once. V usage is TRBV7-8 and J usage is TRBJ2-2; D remains ambiguous. The TCR sequence derives from a human donor with alopecia areata. Sequencing was performed on CD8+ T cells sorted from blood, taken at week 4, from a patient treated with tofacitinib. The CDR3 sequence is CASSLVRNTGELFF. The CDR3 region has the DNA TGTGCCAGCAGCTTAGTCCGGAACACCGGGGAGCTGTTTTTT.